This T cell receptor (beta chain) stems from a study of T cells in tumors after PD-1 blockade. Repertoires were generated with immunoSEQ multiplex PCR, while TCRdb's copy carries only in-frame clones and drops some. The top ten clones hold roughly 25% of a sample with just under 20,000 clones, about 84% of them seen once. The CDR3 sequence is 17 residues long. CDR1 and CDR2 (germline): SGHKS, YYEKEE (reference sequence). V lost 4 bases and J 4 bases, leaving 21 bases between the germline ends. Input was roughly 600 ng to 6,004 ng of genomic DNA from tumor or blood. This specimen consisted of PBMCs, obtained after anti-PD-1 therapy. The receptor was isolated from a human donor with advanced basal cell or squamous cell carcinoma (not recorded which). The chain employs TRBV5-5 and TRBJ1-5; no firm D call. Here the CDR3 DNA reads TGTGCCAGCAGCATAATGTGGGTGGTTCATCCAAATCAGCCCCAGCATTTT. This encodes CASSIMWVVHPNQPQHF.